The sequence of this T cell receptor (beta chain) was determined in a study of blood T cell repertoires in COVID-19. The overall study: From the United States, Italy and Spain came samples of acute and convalescent COVID-19. Nucleic acid was either cDNA or gDNA, and it came from T cells, B-cell-depleted T cells, or PBMCs.

In the source study's methods: For nucleated cells, counts were estimated from reference gene primer amplification. The assay was immunoSEQ multiplex PCR, and TCRdb's table has in-frame clones only and misses some. Clone size and V and J calls were adopted from that table, with D and trimming inferred from the DNA. The sample holds fewer than 95,000 clones; about 90% are singletons and the top ten take around 5%. V trimming: 3 bases; J trimming: 0 bases; junction bases outside the gene matches: 14. The germline V gene has CDR1 GTSNPN and CDR2 SVGIG (reference sequence). The CDR3 runs 17 residues. This sequence was found in a woman over 75 with acute or convalescent COVID-19. V gene TRBV30 combines with J gene TRBJ2-7; 7 nucleotides match TRBD1. Sequencing was done on a sample of peripheral blood. CDR3 DNA: TGTGCCTGGAGCCCCTCCACCGGGACAGCTTTCTCCTACGAGCAGTACTTC. The encoded protein is CAWSPSTGTAFSYEQYF.